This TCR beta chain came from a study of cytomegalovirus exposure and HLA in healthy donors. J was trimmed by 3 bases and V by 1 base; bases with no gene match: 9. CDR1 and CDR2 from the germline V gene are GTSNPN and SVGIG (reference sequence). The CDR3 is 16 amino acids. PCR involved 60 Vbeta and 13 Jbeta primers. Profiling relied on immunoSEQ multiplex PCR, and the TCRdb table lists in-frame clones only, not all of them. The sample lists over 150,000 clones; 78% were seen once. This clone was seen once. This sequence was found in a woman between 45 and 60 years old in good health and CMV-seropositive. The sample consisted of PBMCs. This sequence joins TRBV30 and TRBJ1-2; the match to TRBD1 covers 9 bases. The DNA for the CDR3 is TGTGCCTGGAGTGATGGAATCCGGGACAGGGACTATGGCTACACCTTC. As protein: CAWSDGIRDRDYGYTF.